This T cell receptor beta chain was sequenced during a study of PD-1 blockade in mismatch repair-deficient tumors. Study at large: Enrolled about 2012-2016, patients had progressing, pretreated mismatch repair-deficient cancers of more than ten types. Study-wide points: Tumor-resident clones, often undetectable pretreatment in blood, expanded then contracted after pembrolizumab.

PCR or immunohistochemistry showed mismatch repair deficiency in every enrolled patient. TCRs were sequenced from a few patients responding to pembrolizumab. This table comes from immunoSEQ multiplex PCR, and its TCRdb copy is limited to in-frame clones, with some not included. The data contain around 50,000 clones, 77% of them seen just once; the ten biggest clones take up around 3.5%. As regards this clone: Its cognate antigen is unknown.

This CDR3 spans 14 amino acids. V dropped 4 bases and J dropped 6 bases, with 15 bases sitting between them. The V gene's germline CDR1 is MNHEY and CDR2 SMNVEV (reference sequence). The sequence came from an adult with mismatch repair-deficient cancer. V usage is TRBV27 and J usage is TRBJ1-1; tentatively, D is TRBD1 (6 bases). The specimen was PBMCs, collected before pembrolizumab treatment. CDR3 protein: CASSWRGGASEAFF. CDR3 in DNA: TGTGCCAGCAGTTGGAGGGGGGGCGCGTCTGAAGCTTTCTTT.